One and the same sample provided the 5 T cell receptor beta chains below, sequenced in a study of PD-1 blockade in classical Hodgkin lymphoma. As for time point: cycle 4 day 1 (C4D1), after less than seven weeks of nivolumab. Each patient experienced a relapse that followed autologous stem cell transplantation, and brentuximab vedotin exposure varied. TCRdb's copy holds only in-frame clones and misses some; the assay was immunoSEQ multiplex PCR. The table shows some 93,000 clones, with roughly 78% occurring only once. The specimen comprised peripheral blood mononuclear cells (PBMCs), sampled before the fourth cycle of nivolumab. The receptors derive from a human donor with classical Hodgkin lymphoma.

In nucleotides, the CDR3 is TGTGCCAGCCATAGGGGGTCCGCGAACACCGGGGAGCTGTTTTTT. Translated: CASHRGSANTGELFF. The chain combines TRBV19 with TRBJ2-2; perhaps TRBD1 as D (6 bases). Germline V gene lookup returns CDR1 LNHDA and CDR2 SQIVND (reference sequence). The V end lost 9 bases, the J end lost 0 bases, and 14 bases lay between the germline ends. CDR3 length: 15 residues.

The chain is built from TRBV19 and TRBJ2-1; tentative D call: TRBD2 (7 bases). The CDR3 loop spans 18 amino acids. V lost 2 bases and J lost 6, with 23 bases in between. The germline V gene encodes CDR1 LNHDA and CDR2 SQIVND (reference sequence). The CDR3 here is CASSITPWGAGVPNEQFF. DNA for the CDR3: TGTGCCAGTAGTATAACCCCCTGGGGGGCGGGAGTTCCCAATGAGCAGTTCTTC.

This chain uses TRBV5-5 with TRBJ2-3; 9 bases are shared with TRBD1. This CDR3 contains 16 residues. CDR1 and CDR2 from the germline V gene are SGHKS and YYEKEE (reference sequence). Trimming removed 1 base from V and 3 bases from J; junction bases left unmatched: 6. This CDR3 is CASSLYRGRVTDTQYF. The CDR3 bases are TGTGCCAGCAGCTTGTACAGGGGGCGCGTGACAGATACGCAGTATTTT.

The chain couples TRBV10-1 to TRBJ2-3, with 7 bases that match TRBD2. The germline V gene has CDR1 WNHNN and CDR2 SYGVQD (reference sequence). Trimming took 0 bases from V and 5 from J; bases not matched to a gene: 8. The CDR3 has 16 amino acids. The CDR3, as DNA: TGCGCCAGCAGTGAGTCTCCGGGAGGTGGTGTAGATACGCAGTATTTT. Translation gives CASSESPGGGVDTQYF.

This clone was counted once. The chain employs TRBV6-1 and TRBJ2-5; D not resolved. Trimming cost V 4 bases and J 1 base, with 4 bases left between them. Germline CDR1 is MNHNS and CDR2 is SASEGT. The CDR3 length is 12 residues. In DNA, the CDR3 is TGTGCCAGCAGTGCGGTCCAAGAGACCCAGTACTTC. It is translated as CASSAVQETQYF.